The 17 T cell receptor beta chains below come from one sample, sequenced in a study of CD8 T cells in ankylosing spondylitis. TCRdb re-called the 5' RACE reads with MiXCR, one entry per CDR3 protein. Here the sample spans roughly 230,000 distinct CDR3 sequences, approximately 8.4% being singletons. Sample: blood, either unsorted or a sorted T cell fraction (not recorded which). Source of these receptors: a female donor with ankylosing spondylitis or in good health (not recorded which).

This clonotype was seen repeatedly, ten times or more. The V gene is TRBV10-3, the J gene TRBJ2-1; 8 nucleotides match TRBD2. The J segment lost 4 bases and the V segment lost 2 bases, leaving 10 bases of the junction unmatched. From germline, CDR1 is ENHRY and CDR2 SYGVKD. The length of the CDR3 is 17 residues. CDR3 sequence reads: CAISESLAGTNYNEQFF. CDR3 sequence (DNA): TGTGCCATCAGTGAGAGCCTAGCGGGTACCAATTACAATGAGCAGTTCTTC.

This clonotype showed up many times. This CDR3 is CASSFAGTGGEQYF. Written as DNA, the CDR3 is TGTGCCAGCAGCTTCGCCGGGACAGGGGGCGAGCAGTACTTC. The chain recombines TRBV11-2 with TRBJ2-7, with TRBD1 matching over 11 bases. Looked up from germline, CDR1 is SGHAT and CDR2 is FQNNGV. With V trimmed by 3 bases and J by 6 bases, 4 bases remained unmatched. This CDR3 is built from 14 residues. Full variable domain (rest looked up from reference TRBV11-2 and TRBJ2-7): EAGVAQSPRYKIIEKRQSVAFWCNPISGHATLYWYQQILGQGPKLLIQFQNNGVVDDSQLPKDRFSAERLKGVDSTLKIQPAKLEDSAVYLCASSFAGTGGEQYFGPGTRLTVT.

This clonotype showed up many times. The CDR3 region has the DNA TGCGCCAGGATCTTTGTACGACAGAACTATGGCTACACCTTC. It encodes CARIFVRQNYGYTF. The chain is built from TRBV23-1 and TRBJ1-2, with D perhaps TRBD1 (5 bases). TRBV23-1 is identified as an open reading frame with a role that is uncertain. V lost 9 bases to trimming and J lost 2 bases, with 16 bases between them. The CDR3 runs to 14 residues.

This clonotype occurred many times. The chain carries TRBV20-1 and TRBJ1-2; no clear D gene. The germline V gene has CDR1 DFQATT and CDR2 SNEGSKA (reference sequence). The CDR3 is 14 residues long. Trimming left V 1 base short and J 4 bases short, with 13 bases between. CDR3 DNA: TGCAGTGCTAGAGCTTCCCTGGGTGGCTATGGCTACACCTTC. As protein: CSARASLGGYGYTF.

There are a few counts of this clonotype. The chain carries TRBV20-1 and TRBJ2-7; 8 positions agree with TRBD2. Germline V gene data show CDR1 as DFQATT and CDR2 as SNEGSKA (reference sequence). The CDR3 is 15 amino acids. Trimming removed 2 bases from V and 4 bases from J; junction bases left unmatched: 10. CDR3 region: CSARSGRRGGYEQYF. CDR3 nucleotides: TGCAGTGCTAGATCGGGACGGCGCGGGGGGTACGAGCAGTACTTC.

This clonotype was recorded many times. The chain combines TRBV12-3 or TRBV12-4 with TRBJ1-3; D ambiguous. This CDR3 region has 12 residues. V was clipped by 6 bases and J by 9 bases, with 12 bases between them. In DNA, the CDR3 is TGTGCCAGCAGCGCTAATGGTGGCACCATATATTTT. It encodes CASSANGGTIYF.

This clonotype was seen many times. This chain links TRBV24-1 with TRBJ2-2, with no clear D. Germline V CDR1 and CDR2: KGHDR, SFDVKD. V was pared by 9 bases and J by 0 bases, with 7 bases between. The CDR3 runs to 13 residues. The chain's CDR3 is CATESTNTGELFF. The CDR3 nucleotides are TGTGCCACCGAATCTACGAACACCGGGGAGCTGTTTTTT.

This clonotype occurred many times. This chain links TRBV7-8 with TRBJ2-5; D remains ambiguous. V dropped 0 bases and J dropped 5 bases, with 10 bases sitting between them. This CDR3 has 14 amino acids. Germline CDR1 is SGHVS and CDR2 is FQNEAQ. DNA of the CDR3: TGTGCCAGCAGCTTAGCGGGGATGGTGGAGACCCAGTACTTC. Encoded protein: CASSLAGMVETQYF.

V is TRBV20-1 and J is TRBJ2-5; 9 nucleotides line up with TRBD2. This CDR3 region has 14 residues. V was pared by 5 bases and J by 7 bases, with 11 bases of the junction left unmatched. From germline, CDR1 is DFQATT and CDR2 SNEGSKA (reference sequence). This CDR3 is CSAALSGRARTQYF. Written as DNA, the CDR3 is TGCAGTGCTGCCCTTAGCGGGAGAGCAAGGACCCAGTACTTC.

This clonotype was picked up many times. The junction departs from the called germline gene at one end, perhaps through a read error. V is TRBV7-7 and J is TRBJ2-7; 9 bases match TRBD2. Germline assignment: CDR1 SSHAT and CDR2 FNYEAQ (reference sequence). This CDR3 has 13 residues. In nucleotides, the CDR3 is TGTGCTAGCAGCTCCTTAGCGGGAGACGAGCAGTACTTC. Residues: CASSSLAGDEQYF.

This clonotype showed up many times. V and J are TRBV6-2 or TRBV6-3 and TRBJ2-3; D is undetermined. The CDR3 is 11 amino acids. Trimming took 6 bases from V and 4 from J, leaving 5 bases between them. The germline gives CDR1 MNHEY, CDR2 SVGEGT. CDR3 sequence reads: CASSEADTQYF. The CDR3 DNA reads as TGTGCCAGCAGCGAGGCAGATACGCAGTATTTT.

This clonotype was seen a few times. The chain uses TRBV6-2 or TRBV6-3 and TRBJ2-2, with 10 bases matching TRBD2. The junction had 13 bases not matched to a gene; V was cut back by 5 bases and J by 4 bases. In germline, CDR1 is MNHEY, CDR2 SVGEGT. The CDR3 totals 18 residues. This chain's CDR3 is CASSPPGGLARSTGELFF. The CDR3 DNA reads TGTGCCAGCAGTCCCCCCGGGGGACTAGCGAGATCCACCGGGGAGCTGTTTTTT.

This clonotype came up a few times. J is TRBJ2-1 and V is TRBV7-9; D might be TRBD2 (5 bases). Germline values: CDR1 SEHNR, CDR2 FQNEAQ (reference sequence). V was pared by 2 bases and J by 1 base, with 9 bases between. There are 15 residues in the CDR3. The CDR3 loop reads CASSLREISYNEQFF. The CDR3 DNA sequence: TGTGCCAGCAGCTTACGGGAAATTTCCTACAATGAGCAGTTCTTC. Full variable domain (remainder filled in from reference TRBV7-9 and TRBJ2-1): DTGVSQNPRHKITKRGQNVTFRCDPISEHNRLYWYRQTLGQGPEFLTYFQNEAQLEKSRLLSDRFSAERPKGSFSTLEIQRTEQGDSAMYLCASSLREISYNEQFFGPGTRLTVL.

This clonotype showed up many times. The genes are TRBV20-1 and TRBJ2-3; TRBD2 is a possible D gene (6 bases). V lost 6 bases to trimming and J lost 0 bases, with 10 bases between them. The V gene's germline CDR1 is DFQATT and CDR2 SNEGSKA (reference sequence). The CDR3 is made up of 13 amino acids. The CDR3 here is CSAPGLSTDTQYF. The CDR3 nucleotides read TGCAGTGCCCCGGGACTTAGCACAGATACGCAGTATTTT.

This clonotype has a count of ten or more. This chain joins TRBV3-1 and TRBJ2-1, with 7 positions matching TRBD1. Germline V gene data show CDR1 as LGHDT and CDR2 as YNNKEL (reference sequence). With V trimmed by 0 bases and J by 9 bases, 11 bases remained unmatched. The CDR3 extends over 16 amino acids. CDR3 region: CASSQEGTGVGREQFF. In DNA form, the CDR3 reads TGTGCCAGCAGCCAAGAAGGAACAGGGGTTGGGCGTGAGCAGTTCTTC.

On this clonotype itself: A much larger clonotype is one base distant, so this may be a read error. J is TRBJ1-2 and V is TRBV5-4, with D maybe TRBD1 (5 bases). Germline CDR1 reads SGHNT; CDR2 reads YYREEE (reference sequence). Trimming took 0 bases from V and 1 from J, leaving 10 bases between them. The CDR3 spans 15 residues. The CDR3 reads CASSLVQDINYGYTF. The CDR3 DNA reads TGTGCCAGCAGCTTGGTTCAGGACATTAACTATGGCTACACCTTC. Filled out from reference TRBV5-4 and TRBJ1-2, the complete variable domain reads ETGVTQSPTHLIKTRGQQVTLRCSSQSGHNTVSWYQQALGQGPQFIFQYYREEENGRGNFPPRFSGLQFPNYSSELNVNALELDDSALYLCASSLVQDINYGYTFGSGTRLTVV.

This clonotype has at least ten counts. V and J are TRBV19 and TRBJ1-1; the match to TRBD1 covers 7 bases. The CDR3 is 15 residues long. Trimming cost V 5 bases and J 1 base; bases outside gene matches: 7. Germline-derived CDR1 and CDR2 are LNHDA and SQIVND (reference sequence). The CDR3 spells CASSAPGQTNTEAFF. DNA of the CDR3: TGTGCCAGTAGTGCTCCGGGACAGACGAACACTGAAGCTTTCTTT.